This TCR beta chain appears in the sequencing data of a study of blood T cell repertoires in COVID-19. About the research overall: Sample material is recorded as cDNA or gDNA derived from T cells, B-cell-depleted T cells, or PBMCs.

Across 20 to 25 US areas, participants ranged in age from about 18 to 90 years. Symptom resolution, clearance, or two negative PCRs marked donors in Cohort 3 as recovered. The CDR3 covers 16 residues. V trimming: 3 bases; J trimming: 8 bases; junction bases outside the gene matches: 10. Germline CDR1 and CDR2: SGHAT and FQNNGV. The repertoire was sequenced with immunoSEQ multiplex PCR; TCRdb's copy has only in-frame clones and lacks some. The data hold approximately 240,000 clones, with around nine tenths observed a single time. The rearrangement uses TRBV11-2 and TRBJ1-4; 9 bases map to TRBD1. The specimen was PBMCs or T cells enriched from blood (not recorded which). The sequence was obtained from a woman between 18 and 29 years old who had recovered from COVID-19. CDR3: CASSFFSGQGGEKLFF. The CDR3 DNA sequence: TGTGCCAGCAGCTTTTTTTCGGGACAGGGAGGAGAAAAACTGTTTTTT.